The 27 T cell receptor beta chains presented below share a single source sample, sequenced in a study of T cells in Graves' hyperthyroidism and ophthalmopathy (dated 2019 in TCRdb). Libraries were constructed by multiplex PCR. Data came from an Illumina HiSeq 2000. The TCR beta CDR3 regions were amplified from the RNA transcripts. The first round of RT-PCR for the TCR CDR3 was performed with the HTBI primer set and the Qiagen OneStep RT-PCR kit. TCRdb cleaned the public reads at Q25 with fastp, built clones with MiXCR and kept in-frame beta chains. Duplicate CDR3 protein sequences are folded into a single record with the most common DNA and genes. For this sample there are under 400,000 distinct CDR3 sequences; approximately 15% appear just once. Of the sample, 28% falls within the top ten clones. The sample comprised blood. The receptor source for this set is a woman aged 18 to 35 with Graves' hyperthyroidism that later progressed to Graves' ophthalmopathy.

This sequence joins TRBV20-1 and TRBJ2-3; TRBD2 matches 8 bases. Germline CDR1 and CDR2: DFQATT and SNEGSKA (reference sequence). J gave up 4 bases and V 5 bases, and 11 bases lay outside the gene matches. The CDR3 is 15 residues long. The CDR3 bases are TGCAGTGCTGGAGCCGAGCGGGAGTTTCCAGATACGCAGTATTTT. Translated, it gives CSAGAEREFPDTQYF.

The chain links TRBV9 to TRBJ1-2; 9 bases fit TRBD1. The CDR3 runs 13 residues. In germline, CDR1 is SGDLS, CDR2 YYNGEE. Trimming removed 0 bases from V and 8 bases from J; junction bases left unmatched: 2. The CDR3 is CASSVDRGRGYTF. The CDR3 DNA sequence: TGTGCCAGCAGCGTAGACAGGGGGCGAGGCTACACCTTC. Full variable domain (rest looked up from reference TRBV9 and TRBJ1-2): DSGVTQTPKHLITATGQRVTLRCSPRSGDLSVYWYQQSLDQGLQFLIQYYNGEERAKGNILERFSAQQFPDLHSELNLSSLELGDSALYFCASSVDRGRGYTFGSGTRLTVV.

The rearrangement uses TRBV14 and TRBJ2-3; either TRBD1 or TRBD2 may fit D (5 bases each). Trimming stripped 4 bases from V and 5 bases from J, with 10 bases between. This CDR3 has 13 residues. Germline V CDR1 and CDR2: SGHDN, FVKESK. The CDR3 reads CASSRQGEDTQYF. The CDR3, as DNA: TGTGCCAGCAGCCGTCAGGGAGAAGATACGCAGTATTTT.

A note on this clonotype: An end of the junction does not agree with germline; a read error may underlie this. The V gene is TRBV20-1, the J gene TRBJ1-3; D gene uncertain. Germline CDR1 is DFQATT and CDR2 is SNEGSKA (reference sequence). There are 18 residues in the CDR3. CDR3 in DNA: TGCAGTGCTAGGACGGCTCTCGGCAGCGGGAGCTCTGGAAACACCATATGTTTT. Residues: CSARTALGSGSSGNTICF.

This clonotype has at least ten counts. V is TRBV7-2 and J is TRBJ2-7; TRBD2 matches 8 bases. The junction had 7 bases not matched to a gene; V was cut back by 4 bases and J by 2 bases. This CDR3 region has 15 residues. Germline lookup yields CDR1 SGHTA and CDR2 FQGNSA. CDR3: CASSSTSGSPYEQYF. In nucleotides, the CDR3 is TGTGCCAGCAGCTCAACTAGCGGTTCCCCCTACGAGCAGTACTTC.

This clonotype has a count of ten or more. This chain uses TRBV7-2 with TRBJ2-7, with TRBD2 as a possible D gene (6 bases). V was cut by 5 bases and J by 6 bases, with 20 bases left in between. The CDR3 runs to 15 residues. The germline gives CDR1 SGHTA, CDR2 FQGNSA. This CDR3 reads CASSPGGTHPREQYF. DNA of the CDR3: TGTGCCAGCAGCCCAGGCGGGACCCACCCTCGCGAGCAGTACTTC.

This clonotype was seen a few times. The chain links TRBV28 to TRBJ1-6; D ambiguous. V gave up 1 base and J gave up 0 bases, with 1 base separating them. The CDR3 has 14 amino acids. The germline V gene encodes CDR1 MDHEN and CDR2 SYDVKM. DNA for the CDR3: TGTGCCAGCAGTTTATTCTCCTATAATTCACCCCTCCACTTT. It specifies CASSLFSYNSPLHF. The full variable domain, its missing parts supplied by reference TRBV28 and TRBJ1-6, is DVKVTQSSRYLVKRTGEKVFLECVQDMDHENMFWYRQDPGLGLRLIYFSYDVKMKEKGDIPEGYSVSREKKERFSLILESASTNQTSMYLCASSLFSYNSPLHFGNGTRLTVT.

In this sample, this clonotype turned up a few times. This rearrangement joins TRBV6-9 to TRBJ1-6; 7 nucleotides line up with TRBD1. This CDR3 has 17 residues. V was pared by 4 bases and J by 3 bases, with 9 bases of the junction left unmatched. Germline CDR1 and CDR2: MNHGY and SVAAGI. The CDR3 DNA follows: TGTGCCAGCAGTTCAAACCAGGGACAGATCTATAATTCACCCCTCCACTTT. Its protein product is CASSSNQGQIYNSPLHF.

This clonotype was detected only once. This chain joins TRBV6-2 or TRBV6-3 and TRBJ2-1; D is perhaps TRBD1 (5 bases). The CDR3 covers 15 residues. Trimming left V 2 bases short and J 6 bases short, with 14 bases between. Germline values: CDR1 MNHEY, CDR2 SVGEGT. The CDR3 here is CASSYMSAGSNEQFF. In nucleotides, the CDR3 is TGTGCCAGCAGTTACATGTCGGCAGGGTCCAATGAGCAGTTCTTC.

This clonotype was seen more than once but under ten times. The genes are TRBV29-1 and TRBJ2-1, with TRBD1 matching over 10 bases. CDR1 is SQVTM, CDR2 ANQGSEA, per germline. V was pared by 1 base and J by 7 bases, with 4 bases of the junction left unmatched. This CDR3 is built from 14 residues. The CDR3 here is CSVEGQGARNEQFF. The CDR3 bases are TGCAGCGTTGAAGGACAGGGGGCGAGGAATGAGCAGTTCTTC.

There are many counts of this clonotype. V and J are TRBV2 and TRBJ1-6; no clear D. Germline CDR1 reads SNHLY; CDR2 reads FYNNEI. With 6 bases removed from V and 5 bases from J, the gap between germline ends came to 20 bases. This CDR3 has 17 amino acids. The CDR3 protein is CASRPAGPQRHNSPLHF. CDR3 sequence (DNA): TGTGCCAGCAGGCCGGCTGGACCCCAGCGCCATAATTCACCCCTCCACTTT. The complete variable domain, with remaining parts taken from reference TRBV2 and TRBJ1-6, reads EPEVTQTPSHQVTQMGQEVILRCVPISNHLYFYWYRQILGQKVEFLVSFYNNEISEKSEIFDDQFSVERPDGSNFTLKIRSTKLEDSAMYFCASRPAGPQRHNSPLHFGNGTRLTVT.

V and J are TRBV3-1 and TRBJ2-5, with 7 bases that match TRBD2. Germline lookup yields CDR1 LGHDT and CDR2 YNNKEL (reference sequence). There are 16 residues in the CDR3. Trimming took 4 bases from V and 2 from J; bases not matched to a gene: 10. The CDR3: CASSRSLADTQETQYF. The CDR3 DNA reads as TGTGCCAGCAGCCGGAGTCTAGCGGACACACAAGAGACCCAGTACTTC.

The table lists this clonotype with a few counts. V and J are TRBV28 and TRBJ1-5; 8 bases are shared with TRBD1. The V gene's germline CDR1 is MDHEN and CDR2 SYDVKM. Germline trimming cut 2 bases from V and 5 bases from J; bases unmatched to any gene: 8. The CDR3 is 16 residues long. This chain's CDR3 is CASSLRQGTAYQPQHF. The CDR3 DNA reads as TGTGCCAGCAGTTTAAGACAGGGGACGGCTTATCAGCCCCAGCATTTT.

This clonotype was picked up many times. This chain connects TRBV7-9 to TRBJ1-6, with 10 bases lining up with TRBD1. V trimming: 5 bases; J trimming: 5 bases; junction bases outside the gene matches: 6. The CDR3 is 16 residues long. CDR1 and CDR2 from the germline V gene are SEHNR and FQNEAQ (reference sequence). CDR3 in DNA: TGTGCCAGCAGCCGTACCGGGACAGGGGATAATTCACCCCTCCACTTT. It is translated as CASSRTGTGDNSPLHF.

This rearrangement joins TRBV4-2 to TRBJ2-5, with D uncertain. Germline loops: CDR1 LGHNA, CDR2 YNFKEQ. V was shortened by 0 bases and J by 11 bases, with 10 bases between the two germline ends. The CDR3 runs 12 residues. CDR3 protein: CASSQEGLGQYF. The CDR3 DNA sequence: TGTGCCAGCAGCCAAGAGGGTTTAGGACAGTACTTC.

The chain recombines TRBV6-4 with TRBJ2-3, with no clear D. This CDR3 contains 16 residues. With 6 bases removed from V and 3 bases from J, the gap between germline ends came to 19 bases. The germline CDR1 and CDR2 sequences are MRHNA and SNTAGT. CDR3 residues: CASSLGRNSGTDTQYF. In DNA form, the CDR3 reads TGTGCCAGCAGCCTAGGACGCAACTCCGGGACAGATACGCAGTATTTT.

The table lists this clonotype with many counts. One end of the junction fails to match germline, which may point to a read error. J is TRBJ2-5 and V is TRBV28, with 8 nucleotides matching TRBD2. Germline assignment: CDR1 MDHEN and CDR2 SYDVKM. The CDR3 length is 15 residues. This CDR3 reads CAGSTGGEEEETQYF. CDR3 sequence (DNA): TGTGCCGGCAGTACGGGGGGGGAAGAAGAAGAGACCCAGTACTTC.

This clonotype was observed many times. This rearrangement joins TRBV29-1 to TRBJ2-1; 8 nucleotides match TRBD2. Germline CDR1 SQVTM, CDR2 ANQGSEA. V lost 3 bases to trimming and J lost 6 bases; unmatched junction nucleotides: 7. This CDR3 region has 14 residues. This chain's CDR3 is CSVDLGTSVNEQFF. As DNA, the CDR3 is TGCAGCGTTGATCTCGGGACTAGTGTCAATGAGCAGTTCTTC.

This clonotype was seen many times. This CDR3 is CASSYSIQREYHEQYF. The DNA for the CDR3 is TGTGCCAGCAGTTACTCGATCCAGCGGGAGTACCACGAGCAGTACTTC. This chain joins TRBV6-5 and TRBJ2-7, with 8 bases that match TRBD2. Germline V gene lookup returns CDR1 MNHEY and CDR2 SVGAGI. The CDR3 consists of 16 residues. The V gene end was trimmed by 0 bases and the J gene end by 5 bases; junction bases not matched to a gene: 9.

V and J are TRBV20-1 and TRBJ1-5; 9 bases match TRBD1. The CDR3 consists of 17 residues. Germline V gene lookup returns CDR1 DFQATT and CDR2 SNEGSKA (reference sequence). The V and J ends lost 1 base and 1 base, in that order; junction bases with no gene match: 8. CDR3 in amino acids: CSARGGQGYLSNQPQHF. CDR3 DNA sequence: TGCAGTGCTAGAGGGGGACAGGGATACCTGAGCAATCAGCCCCAGCATTTT.

This clonotype showed up just a few times. The chain couples TRBV7-9 to TRBJ2-2; 7 bases line up with TRBD2. J gave up 2 bases and V 4 bases, and 13 bases lay outside the gene matches. The CDR3 runs to 18 residues. The germline V gene encodes CDR1 SEHNR and CDR2 FQNEAQ (reference sequence). This CDR3 is CASSSPTSPNLNTGELFF. Here the CDR3 DNA reads TGTGCCAGCAGCTCGCCGACTAGCCCAAACTTAAACACCGGGGAGCTGTTTTTT.

This clonotype came up many times. The V call is TRBV5-8, the J call TRBJ1-2, with D unresolved. The CDR3 is 11 amino acids. Germline values: CDR1 SGHTS, CDR2 YDEGEE. Deletions cut 4 bases from V and 9 bases from J, with 10 bases between. The CDR3 here is CASSAGASYTF. The CDR3 DNA follows: TGTGCCAGCAGCGCGGGAGCGAGCTACACCTTC.

This clonotype appeared many times. The DNA of the CDR3 is TGCAGCGCCGGTGGTGGGGACTCCCGGTTCGAGCAGTACTTC. Protein product: CSAGGGDSRFEQYF. The rearrangement links TRBV29-1 to TRBJ2-7, with D perhaps TRBD2 (6 bases). The ends were cut back, 7 bases at V and 6 bases at J, with 22 bases in the middle. Germline CDR1 SQVTM, CDR2 ANQGSEA. The CDR3 totals 14 residues.

This clonotype was found a few times. The chain carries TRBV29-1 and TRBJ2-3; D is ambiguous. V lost 3 bases to trimming and J lost 4 bases, with 8 bases between them. The CDR3 spans 12 residues. Germline loops: CDR1 SQVTM, CDR2 ANQGSEA. The CDR3 DNA sequence: TGCAGCGTTGAGGCCCGCCCAGATACGCAGTATTTT. As protein: CSVEARPDTQYF.

The chain combines TRBV27 with TRBJ1-2; 8 bases map to TRBD1. The germline V gene has CDR1 MNHEY and CDR2 SMNVEV (reference sequence). Trimming took 4 bases from V and 4 from J; bases not matched to a gene: 5. This CDR3 is 14 amino acids long. CDR3 nucleotide sequence: TGTGCCAGCAGTTCGGCAGGGGGCCTCTATGGCTACACCTTC. Encoded protein: CASSSAGGLYGYTF.

This clonotype has at least ten counts. The V call is TRBV6-5, the J call TRBJ1-1, with D unclear. This CDR3 region has 13 residues. Between the trimmed V and J ends, which lost 0 bases and 6 bases, there was a span of 8 bases. CDR1 MNHEY and CDR2 SVGAGI come from the germline V gene. CDR3 protein: CASSYSAGAEAFF. CDR3 nucleotides: TGTGCCAGCAGTTACTCGGCGGGCGCTGAAGCTTTCTTT.

This clonotype was recorded at least ten times. The gene calls are TRBV7-2 and TRBJ2-7; D possibly corresponds to TRBD2 (5 bases). Germline V gene sequence: CDR1 SGHTA, CDR2 FQGNSA. V was trimmed by 3 bases and J by 2 bases, leaving 8 bases between them. This CDR3 contains 13 residues. CDR3 protein: CASSLVRAYEQYF. The CDR3 nucleotides are TGTGCCAGCAGCTTGGTGAGGGCCTACGAGCAGTACTTC.